By sample share, the clone carrying this TCR beta chain is medium-sized. One end of the junction does not line up with germline, which may come from a read error. This record comes from a study of blood T cell repertoires in COVID-19. Study-wide background: The samples span acute and convalescent COVID-19 from the United States, Italy and Spain. In each case, the material was cDNA or gDNA derived from T cells, B-cell-depleted T cells, or PBMCs.

Original data processing: Amplification from reference gene primers served as the basis for estimated nucleated cell counts. The assay was immunoSEQ multiplex PCR, and TCRdb's table has in-frame clones only and misses some. D and trimming come from the DNA, and the V and J calls and clone size come from that table. The sample holds some 51,000 clones, around 90% seen once. The CDR3 sequence is 18 residues long. Germline CDR1 SSHAT, CDR2 FNYEAQ (reference sequence). The source of this sequence is a human donor with active COVID-19. The donor label of this sample is uncertain. The sequencing input was peripheral blood. V usage is TRBV7-7 and J usage is TRBJ1-1, with D perhaps TRBD1 (5 bases). The CDR3 DNA sequence: TGTGCTAGCAGCTTAGCCCCAGGGTCTTTGTCCCTAAACACTGAAGCTTTCTTT. Protein sequence: CASSLAPGSLSLNTEAFF.